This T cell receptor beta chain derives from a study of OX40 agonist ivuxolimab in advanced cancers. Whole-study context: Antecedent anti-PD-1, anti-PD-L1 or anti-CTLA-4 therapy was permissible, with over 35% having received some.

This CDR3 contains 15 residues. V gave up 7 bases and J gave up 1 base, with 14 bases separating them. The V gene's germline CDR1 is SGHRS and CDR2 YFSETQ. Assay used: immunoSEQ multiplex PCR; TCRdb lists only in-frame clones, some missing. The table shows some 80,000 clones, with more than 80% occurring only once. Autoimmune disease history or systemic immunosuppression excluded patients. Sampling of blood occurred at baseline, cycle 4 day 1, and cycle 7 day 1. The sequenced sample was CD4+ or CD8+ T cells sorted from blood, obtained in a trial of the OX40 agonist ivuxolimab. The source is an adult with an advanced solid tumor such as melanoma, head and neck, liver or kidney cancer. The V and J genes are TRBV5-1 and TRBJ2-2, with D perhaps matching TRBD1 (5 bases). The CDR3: CASHGAAVNTGELFF. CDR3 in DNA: TGCGCCAGCCATGGGGCGGCAGTGAACACCGGGGAGCTGTTTTTT.